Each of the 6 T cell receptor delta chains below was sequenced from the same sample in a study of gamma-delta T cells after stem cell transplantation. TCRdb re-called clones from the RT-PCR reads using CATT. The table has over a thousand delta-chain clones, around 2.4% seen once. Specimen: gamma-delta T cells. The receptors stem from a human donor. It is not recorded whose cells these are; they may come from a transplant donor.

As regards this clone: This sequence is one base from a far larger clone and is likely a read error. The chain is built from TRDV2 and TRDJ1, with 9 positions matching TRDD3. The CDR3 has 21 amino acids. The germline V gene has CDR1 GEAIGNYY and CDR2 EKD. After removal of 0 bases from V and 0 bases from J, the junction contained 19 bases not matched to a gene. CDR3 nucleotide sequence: TGTGCCTGTGACACCGTCTTCCTGGGGGATCTATCGCTTCGCTACACCGATAAACTCATCTTT. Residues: CACDTVFLGDLSLRYTDKLIF.

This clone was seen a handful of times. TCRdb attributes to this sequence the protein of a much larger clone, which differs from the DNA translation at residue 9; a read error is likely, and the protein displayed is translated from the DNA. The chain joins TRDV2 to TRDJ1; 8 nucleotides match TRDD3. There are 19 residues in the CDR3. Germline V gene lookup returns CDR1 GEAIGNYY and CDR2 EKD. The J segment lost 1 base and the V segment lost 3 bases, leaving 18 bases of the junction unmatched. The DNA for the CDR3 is TGTGCCTGTGACTCTCTACTGGGGGGTACCAGGGGGTCCACCGATAAACTCATCTTT. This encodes CACDSLLGGTRGSTDKLIF.

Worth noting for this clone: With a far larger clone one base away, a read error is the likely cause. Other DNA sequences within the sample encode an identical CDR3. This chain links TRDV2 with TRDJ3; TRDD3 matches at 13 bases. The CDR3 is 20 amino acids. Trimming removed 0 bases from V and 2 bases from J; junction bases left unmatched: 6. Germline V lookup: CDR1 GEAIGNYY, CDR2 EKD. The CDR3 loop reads CACDTATGGYATWDTRQMFF. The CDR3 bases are TGTGCCTGTGACACCGCAACTGGGGGATACGCAACCTGGGACACCCGACAGATGTTTTTC.

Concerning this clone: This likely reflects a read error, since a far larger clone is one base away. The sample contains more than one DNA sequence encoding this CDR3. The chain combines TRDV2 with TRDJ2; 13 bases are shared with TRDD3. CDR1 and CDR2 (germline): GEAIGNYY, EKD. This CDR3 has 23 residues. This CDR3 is CACDTLPTYAKLGDTLGTAQLFF. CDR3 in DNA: TGTGCCTGTGACACACTTCCTACGTACGCTAAACTGGGGGATACGCTAGGGACAGCACAGCTCTTCTTT.

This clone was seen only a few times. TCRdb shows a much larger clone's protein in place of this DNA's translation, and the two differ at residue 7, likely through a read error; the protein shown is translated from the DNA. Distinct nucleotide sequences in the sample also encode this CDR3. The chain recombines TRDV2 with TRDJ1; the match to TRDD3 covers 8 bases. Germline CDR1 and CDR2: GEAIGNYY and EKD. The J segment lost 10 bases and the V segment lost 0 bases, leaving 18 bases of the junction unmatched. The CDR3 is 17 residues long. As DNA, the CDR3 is TGTGCCTGTGACACCGTTGATGGGGGATCGCCCGCGGGGTTACTCATCTTT. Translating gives CACDTVDGGSPAGLLIF.

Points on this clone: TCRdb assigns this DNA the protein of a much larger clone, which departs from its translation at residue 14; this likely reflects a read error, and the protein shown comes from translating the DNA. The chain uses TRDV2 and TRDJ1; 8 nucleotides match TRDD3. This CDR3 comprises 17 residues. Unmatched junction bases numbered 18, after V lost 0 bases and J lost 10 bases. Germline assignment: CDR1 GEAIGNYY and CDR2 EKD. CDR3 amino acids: CACDTVGGGSPAGSLIF. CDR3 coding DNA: TGTGCCTGTGACACCGTCGGTGGGGGATCGCCCGCGGGGTCACTCATCTTT.